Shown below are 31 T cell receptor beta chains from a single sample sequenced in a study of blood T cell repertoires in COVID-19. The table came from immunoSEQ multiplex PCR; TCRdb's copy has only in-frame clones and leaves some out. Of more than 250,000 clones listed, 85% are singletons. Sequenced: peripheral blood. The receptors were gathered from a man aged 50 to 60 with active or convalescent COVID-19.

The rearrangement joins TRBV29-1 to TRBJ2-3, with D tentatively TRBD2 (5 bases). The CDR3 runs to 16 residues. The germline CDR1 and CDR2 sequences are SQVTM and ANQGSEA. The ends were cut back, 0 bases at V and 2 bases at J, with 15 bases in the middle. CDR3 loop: CSVEDLPGSFTDTQYF. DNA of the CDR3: TGCAGCGTTGAAGATCTTCCGGGATCTTTCACAGATACGCAGTATTTT.

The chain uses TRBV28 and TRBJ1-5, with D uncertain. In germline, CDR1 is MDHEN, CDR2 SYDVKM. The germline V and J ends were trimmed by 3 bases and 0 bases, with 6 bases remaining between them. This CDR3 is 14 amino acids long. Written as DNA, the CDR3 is TGTGCCAGCAGTTTGGGGAGTAGCAATCAGCCCCAGCATTTT. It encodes CASSLGSSNQPQHF.

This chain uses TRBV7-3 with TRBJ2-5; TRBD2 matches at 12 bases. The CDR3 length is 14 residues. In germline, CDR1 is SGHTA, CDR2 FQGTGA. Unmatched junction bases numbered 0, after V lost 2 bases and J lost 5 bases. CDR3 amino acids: CASSLGTSGETQYF. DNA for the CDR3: TGTGCCAGCAGCTTAGGGACTAGCGGGGAGACCCAGTACTTC.

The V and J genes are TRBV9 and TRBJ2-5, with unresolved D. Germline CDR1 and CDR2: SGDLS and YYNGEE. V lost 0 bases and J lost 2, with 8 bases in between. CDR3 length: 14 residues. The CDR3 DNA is TGTGCCAGCAGCGTAGGGAACAGACAAGAGACCCAGTACTTC. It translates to CASSVGNRQETQYF.

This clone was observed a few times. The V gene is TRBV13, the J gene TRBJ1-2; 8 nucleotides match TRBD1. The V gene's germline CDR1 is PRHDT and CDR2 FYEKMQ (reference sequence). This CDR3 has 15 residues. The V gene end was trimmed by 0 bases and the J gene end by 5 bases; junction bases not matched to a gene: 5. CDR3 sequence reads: CASSLGRGLDYGYTF. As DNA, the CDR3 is TGTGCCAGCAGCTTAGGCAGGGGGCTCGATTATGGCTACACCTTC.

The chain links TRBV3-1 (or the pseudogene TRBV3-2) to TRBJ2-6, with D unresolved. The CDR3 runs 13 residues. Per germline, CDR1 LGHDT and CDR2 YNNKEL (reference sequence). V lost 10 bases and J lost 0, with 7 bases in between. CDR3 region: CATSSSGANVLTF. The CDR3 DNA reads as TGTGCCACCAGTAGCTCTGGGGCCAACGTCCTGACTTTC.

CDR3 DNA sequence: TGTGCCAGCAGCGGTTTGGGACAGGGGAACACTGAAGCTTTCTTT. Encoded protein: CASSGLGQGNTEAFF. The V gene is TRBV9, the J gene TRBJ1-1; 9 positions agree with TRBD1. The CDR3 runs 15 residues. V was pared by 3 bases and J by 1 base, with 4 bases of the junction left unmatched. Germline V lookup: CDR1 SGDLS, CDR2 YYNGEE.

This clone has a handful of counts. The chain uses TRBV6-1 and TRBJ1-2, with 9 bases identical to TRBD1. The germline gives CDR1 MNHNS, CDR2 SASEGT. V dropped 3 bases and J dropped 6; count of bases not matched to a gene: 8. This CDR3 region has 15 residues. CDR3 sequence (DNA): TGTGCCAGCAGTGACAAGGGACAGGGCAGACATGGCTACACCTTC. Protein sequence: CASSDKGQGRHGYTF.

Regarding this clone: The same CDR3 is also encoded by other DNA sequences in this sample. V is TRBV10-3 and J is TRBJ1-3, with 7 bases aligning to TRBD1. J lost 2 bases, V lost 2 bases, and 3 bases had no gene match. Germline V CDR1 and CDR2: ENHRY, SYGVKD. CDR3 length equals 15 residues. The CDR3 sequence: CAISEDRVAGNTIYF. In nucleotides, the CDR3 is TGTGCCATCAGTGAGGACAGGGTCGCTGGAAACACCATATATTTT.

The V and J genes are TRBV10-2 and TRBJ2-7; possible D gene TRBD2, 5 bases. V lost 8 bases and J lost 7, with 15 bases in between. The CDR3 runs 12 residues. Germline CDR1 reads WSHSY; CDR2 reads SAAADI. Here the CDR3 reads CASGYYGEEQYF. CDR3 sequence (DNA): TGCGCCAGCGGCTACTACGGGGAGGAGCAGTACTTC.

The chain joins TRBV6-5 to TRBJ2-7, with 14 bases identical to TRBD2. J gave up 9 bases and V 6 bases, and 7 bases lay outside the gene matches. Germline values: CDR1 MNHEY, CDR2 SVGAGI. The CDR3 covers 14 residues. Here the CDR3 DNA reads TGTGCCAGCAGAGCACCGGGACTAGCGGGAGTGCAGTACTTC. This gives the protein CASRAPGLAGVQYF.

The CDR3 sequence: CASSQVGGYGYTF. The CDR3 bases are TGTGCCAGCTCACAAGTCGGGGGCTATGGCTACACCTTC. The chain employs TRBV18 and TRBJ1-2, with a weak D call TRBD1 (5 bases). The CDR3 is made up of 13 amino acids. Trimming shortened V by 4 bases and J by 4 bases, and 10 bases separated the two germline ends. Germline V CDR1 and CDR2: KGHSH, LQKENI.

CDR3 amino acids: CASSRDRGTYEQYF. Here the CDR3 DNA reads TGTGCCAGCAGTCGGGACAGGGGTACCTACGAGCAGTACTTC. The chain carries TRBV27 and TRBJ2-7; 10 bases align to TRBD1. CDR1 MNHEY and CDR2 SMNVEV come from the germline V gene (reference sequence). V lost 5 bases and J lost 2; bases outside the gene matches: 3. CDR3 length: 14 residues.

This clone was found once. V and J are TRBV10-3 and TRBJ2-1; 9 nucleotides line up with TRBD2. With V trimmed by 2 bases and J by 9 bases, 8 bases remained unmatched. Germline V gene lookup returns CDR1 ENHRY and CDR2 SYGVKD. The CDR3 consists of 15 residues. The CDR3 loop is CAISEKVAGAAEQFF. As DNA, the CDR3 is TGTGCCATCAGTGAGAAGGTAGCGGGAGCAGCTGAGCAGTTCTTC.

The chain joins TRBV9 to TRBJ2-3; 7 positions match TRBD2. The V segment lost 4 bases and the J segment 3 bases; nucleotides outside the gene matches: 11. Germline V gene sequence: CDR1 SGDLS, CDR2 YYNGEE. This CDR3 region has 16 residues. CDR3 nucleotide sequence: TGTGCCAGCAGCCCAAGGGCGGGAGCCGCTACAGATACGCAGTATTTT. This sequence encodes CASSPRAGAATDTQYF.

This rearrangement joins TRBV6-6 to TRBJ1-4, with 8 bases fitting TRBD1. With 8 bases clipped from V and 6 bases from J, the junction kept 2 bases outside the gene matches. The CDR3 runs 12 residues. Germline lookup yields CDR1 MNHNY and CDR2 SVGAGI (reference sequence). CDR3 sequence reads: CASRTGHEKLFF. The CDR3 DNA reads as TGTGCCAGCCGGACAGGGCATGAAAAACTGTTTTTT.

CDR3 loop: CASSKTGNTEAFF. In DNA, the CDR3 is TGTGCCAGCAGTAAAACAGGGAACACTGAAGCTTTCTTT. The chain recombines TRBV12-3 or TRBV12-4 with TRBJ1-1; weak D call: TRBD1 (5 bases). Trimming removed 5 bases at V and 1 base at J, with 8 bases between. This CDR3 has 13 amino acids.

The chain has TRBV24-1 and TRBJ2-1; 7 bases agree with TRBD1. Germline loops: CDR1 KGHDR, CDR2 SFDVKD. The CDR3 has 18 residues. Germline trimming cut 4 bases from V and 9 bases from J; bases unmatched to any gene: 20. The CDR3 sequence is CATSDPPSTGQHAIEQFF. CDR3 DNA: TGTGCCACCAGTGACCCACCCTCAACGGGACAGCACGCTATTGAGCAGTTCTTC.

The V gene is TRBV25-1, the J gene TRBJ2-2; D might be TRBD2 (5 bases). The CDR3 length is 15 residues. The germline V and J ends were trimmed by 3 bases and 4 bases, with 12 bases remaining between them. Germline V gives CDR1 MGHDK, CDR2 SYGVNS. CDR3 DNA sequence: TGTGCCAGCAGTGAGGCGGGCATAACCACCGGGGAGCTGTTTTTT. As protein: CASSEAGITTGELFF.

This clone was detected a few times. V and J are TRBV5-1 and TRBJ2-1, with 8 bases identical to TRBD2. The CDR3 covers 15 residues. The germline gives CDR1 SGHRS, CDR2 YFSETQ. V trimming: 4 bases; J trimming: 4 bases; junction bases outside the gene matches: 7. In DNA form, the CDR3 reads TGCGCCAGCAGCCCAGGGGCTAGCGGGTACAATGAGCAGTTCTTC. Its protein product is CASSPGASGYNEQFF.

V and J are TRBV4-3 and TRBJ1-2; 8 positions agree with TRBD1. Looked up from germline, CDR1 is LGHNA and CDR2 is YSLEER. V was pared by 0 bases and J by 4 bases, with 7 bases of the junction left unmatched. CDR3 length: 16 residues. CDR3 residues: CASSQETSGGRYGYTF. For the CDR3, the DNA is TGCGCCAGCAGCCAAGAAACGTCAGGGGGCCGCTATGGCTACACCTTC.

The DNA for the CDR3 is TGCGCCAGCAGCTTGGTATCGGGACTGTCGATCAATGAGCAGTTCTTC. Amino acids: CASSLVSGLSINEQFF. This chain links TRBV5-1 with TRBJ2-1; D might be TRBD2 (6 bases). Germline-derived CDR1 and CDR2 are SGHRS and YFSETQ. This CDR3 spans 16 amino acids. Trimming removed 0 bases at V and 6 bases at J, with 16 bases between.

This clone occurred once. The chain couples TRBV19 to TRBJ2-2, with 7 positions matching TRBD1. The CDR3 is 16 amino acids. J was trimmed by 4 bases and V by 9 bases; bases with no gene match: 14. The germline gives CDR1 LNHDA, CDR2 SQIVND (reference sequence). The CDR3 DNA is TGTGCCAGCGGTGGCGGCCTACAGGGGTTCACCGGGGAGCTGTTTTTT. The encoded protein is CASGGGLQGFTGELFF.

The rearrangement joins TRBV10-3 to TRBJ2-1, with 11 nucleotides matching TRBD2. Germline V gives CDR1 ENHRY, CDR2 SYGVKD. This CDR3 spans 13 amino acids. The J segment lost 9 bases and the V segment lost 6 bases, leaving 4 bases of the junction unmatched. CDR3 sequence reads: CAIRGLAVTEQFF. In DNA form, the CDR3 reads TGTGCCATCAGGGGACTAGCGGTAACTGAGCAGTTCTTC.

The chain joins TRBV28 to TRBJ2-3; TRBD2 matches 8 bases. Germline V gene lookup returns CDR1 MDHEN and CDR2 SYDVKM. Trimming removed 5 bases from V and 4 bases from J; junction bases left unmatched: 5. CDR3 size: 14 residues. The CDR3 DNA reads TGTGCCAGCAGTCGTGGGACTAGAGCAGATACGCAGTATTTT. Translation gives CASSRGTRADTQYF.

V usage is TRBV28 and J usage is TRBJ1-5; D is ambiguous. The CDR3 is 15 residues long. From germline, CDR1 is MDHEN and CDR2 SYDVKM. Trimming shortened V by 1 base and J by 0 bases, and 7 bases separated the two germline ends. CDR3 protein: CASSLYSPSNQPQHF. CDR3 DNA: TGTGCCAGCAGTTTATATAGTCCTAGCAATCAGCCCCAGCATTTT.

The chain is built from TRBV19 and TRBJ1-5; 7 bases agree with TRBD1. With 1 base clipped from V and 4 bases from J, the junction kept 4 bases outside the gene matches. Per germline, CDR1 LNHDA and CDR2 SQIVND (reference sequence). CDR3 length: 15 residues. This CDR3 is CASSIVRTGNQPQHF. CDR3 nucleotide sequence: TGTGCCAGTAGTATAGTGAGGACAGGTAATCAGCCCCAGCATTTT.

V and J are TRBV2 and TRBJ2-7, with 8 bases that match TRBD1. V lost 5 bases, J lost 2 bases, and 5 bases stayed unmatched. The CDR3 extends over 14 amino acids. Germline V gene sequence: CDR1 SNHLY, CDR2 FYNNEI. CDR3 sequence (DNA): TGTGCCAGCAGTCGACAGGGGAATGCCTACGAGCAGTACTTC. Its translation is CASSRQGNAYEQYF.

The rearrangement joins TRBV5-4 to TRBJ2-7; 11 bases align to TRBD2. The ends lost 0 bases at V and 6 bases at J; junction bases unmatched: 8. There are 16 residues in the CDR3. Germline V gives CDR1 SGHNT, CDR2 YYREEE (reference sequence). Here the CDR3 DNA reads TGTGCCAGCAGCTTGGGTGTAGCGGGAGGGCCTGGCGAGCAGTACTTC. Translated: CASSLGVAGGPGEQYF.

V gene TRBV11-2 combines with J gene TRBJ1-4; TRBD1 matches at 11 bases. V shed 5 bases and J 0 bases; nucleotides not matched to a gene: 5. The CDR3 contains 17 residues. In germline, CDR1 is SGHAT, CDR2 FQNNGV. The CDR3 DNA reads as TGTGCCAGCAGCGGCCGGGACAGGGGGGCAACTAATGAAAAACTGTTTTTT. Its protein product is CASSGRDRGATNEKLFF.

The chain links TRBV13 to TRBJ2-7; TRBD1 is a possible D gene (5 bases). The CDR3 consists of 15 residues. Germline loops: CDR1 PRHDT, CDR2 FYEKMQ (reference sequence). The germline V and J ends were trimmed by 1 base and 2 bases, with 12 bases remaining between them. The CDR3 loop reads CASSLEGQTPYEQYF. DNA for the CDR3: TGTGCCAGCAGCTTAGAGGGGCAGACACCCTACGAGCAGTACTTC.